The 20 T cell receptor beta chains below come from one sample, sequenced in a study of shared clonotypes between healthy human individuals (TCRdb year 2020). The receptor library was made with the immunoSEQ multiplex PCR assay. What TCRdb holds here is the immuneACCESS table cut down to in-frame rearrangements. Part of the clones is not present; checked against another copy, under half of the missing clones reflect an unresolved V gene, and the others are unexplained. For this sample the table gives roughly 2.6 million clones, of which approximately 92% were detected only once. About 0.13% of the sample is in the top ten clones. Sequences were obtained from naive CD4+ T cells sorted from blood. In light of the paper, this sample's cell subset or site label describes: CD45RA+ positively selected. All receptors derive from a man between 18 and 35 years old in good health.

This clone was recorded only once. The chain is built from TRBV18 and TRBJ2-7, with D tentatively TRBD1 or TRBD2 (5 bases each). CDR1 and CDR2 (germline): KGHSH, LQKENI. The CDR3 runs 14 residues. The germline V and J ends were trimmed by 3 bases and 3 bases, with 12 bases remaining between them. The CDR3 DNA reads as TGTGCCAGCTCACCGCCGGGACGGATCTACGAGCAGTACTTC. Its translation is CASSPPGRIYEQYF.

V and J are TRBV12-2 and TRBJ2-7; no DNA check was done on the table's D call, TRBD2. TRBV12-2 is designated a pseudogene. The CDR3 extends over 21 amino acids. CDR3 residues: CASRQRGRWTSGFRGYYEQYF. The CDR3 DNA follows: TGTGCAAGTCGCCAAAGGGGACGGTGGACTAGCGGGTTCCGTGGCTACTACGAGCAGTACTTC.

V is TRBV18 and J is TRBJ1-3; 10 bases match TRBD1. Germline assignment: CDR1 KGHSH and CDR2 LQKENI. V trimming: 4 bases; J trimming: 2 bases; junction bases outside the gene matches: 11. This CDR3 has 18 amino acids. CDR3 region: CASSRVAGQGIPGNTIYF. The DNA of the CDR3 is TGTGCCAGCTCACGAGTCGCGGGACAGGGGATACCTGGAAACACCATATATTTT. Using reference TRBV18 and TRBJ1-3 for the parts outside the CDR3, the full variable domain is NAGVMQNPRHLVRRRGQEARLRCSPMKGHSHVYWYRQLPEEGLKFMVYLQKENIIDESGMPKERFSAEFPKEGPSILRIQQVVRGDSAAYFCASSRVAGQGIPGNTIYFGEGSWLTVV.

This clone was seen once. The J gene is TRBJ2-3, the V gene TRBV4-1; the D call may be TRBD1 or TRBD2 (5 bases each). V lost 1 base, J lost 5 bases, and 16 bases lay in between. Germline V lookup: CDR1 MGHRA, CDR2 YSYEKL. The CDR3 contains 16 residues. The CDR3 reads CASSQGDGARRDTQYF. In DNA form, the CDR3 reads TGCGCCAGCAGCCAAGGAGACGGGGCGCGAAGAGATACGCAGTATTTT.

This clone was seen just once. The V and J genes are TRBV13 and TRBJ1-1; TRBD1 aligns across 9 bases. Germline assignment: CDR1 PRHDT and CDR2 FYEKMQ (reference sequence). This CDR3 is 16 amino acids long. V dropped 5 bases and J dropped 1; count of bases not matched to a gene: 8. In DNA, the CDR3 is TGTGCCAGCAGCGAGCGGACAGGGGTGACGAACACTGAAGCTTTCTTT. This encodes CASSERTGVTNTEAFF.

The gene calls are TRBV18 and TRBJ1-1, with D maybe TRBD1 (5 bases). This CDR3 is 15 amino acids long. The germline gives CDR1 KGHSH, CDR2 LQKENI. The V and J ends lost 6 bases and 4 bases respectively, with 18 bases between them. CDR3 sequence reads: CASSSAWGGATEAFF. CDR3 nucleotide sequence: TGTGCCAGCTCGTCAGCCTGGGGGGGTGCCACTGAAGCTTTCTTT.

In its sample, this clone was seen once. CDR3 amino acids: CASSTASGSEGGFYGYTF. The CDR3 DNA follows: TGTGCCAGTAGTACCGCCTCGGGCTCCGAAGGGGGCTTCTATGGCTACACCTTC. This chain uses TRBV19 with TRBJ1-2, with 7 positions matching TRBD1. The germline CDR1 and CDR2 sequences are LNHDA and SQIVND (reference sequence). The length of the CDR3 is 18 residues. Trimming cost V 4 bases and J 4 bases; bases outside gene matches: 18.

The chain recombines TRBV6-1 with TRBJ1-1; TRBD1 agrees at 7 bases. Germline V lookup: CDR1 MNHNS, CDR2 SASEGT. The CDR3 has 14 amino acids. Trimming cost V 7 bases and J 5 bases; bases outside gene matches: 10. The CDR3 loop reads CASTESTGRTEAFF. CDR3 nucleotides: TGTGCCAGCACCGAATCGACAGGGCGGACTGAAGCTTTCTTT.

The V gene is TRBV30, the J gene TRBJ2-5, with D perhaps TRBD1 or TRBD2 (6 bases each). Germline V CDR1 and CDR2: GTSNPN, SVGIG (reference sequence). The CDR3 length is 15 residues. Trimming removed 1 base at V and 5 bases at J, with 17 bases between. The DNA for the CDR3 is TGTGCCTGGAGTGCCCGGAGGGGGTCATCGGAGACCCAGTACTTC. It yields the protein CAWSARRGSSETQYF.

The V gene is TRBV10-3, the J gene TRBJ2-2; D is ambiguous. The CDR3 contains 11 residues. Germline CDR1 and CDR2: ENHRY and SYGVKD. V shed 7 bases and J shed 5 bases, with 5 bases lying between them. The CDR3 DNA reads as TGTGCCATCATGGTGACCGGGGAGCTGTTTTTT. Its translation is CAIMVTGELFF.

CDR3 coding DNA: TGTGCCAGCAGTTTACCGACAGGGGGCAATTCACCCCTCCACTTT. This codes for CASSLPTGGNSPLHF. This chain joins TRBV28 and TRBJ1-6, with 10 bases fitting TRBD1. CDR1 is MDHEN, CDR2 SYDVKM, per germline. The CDR3 totals 15 residues. The V segment lost 2 bases and the J segment 7 bases; nucleotides outside the gene matches: 2.

The V call is TRBV5-1, the J call TRBJ2-7, with 9 bases fitting TRBD2. The germline gives CDR1 SGHRS, CDR2 YFSETQ. CDR3 size: 15 residues. The trim removed 4 bases at V and 0 bases at J, leaving 5 bases unmatched. CDR3: CASSPSGALSYEQYF. As DNA, the CDR3 is TGCGCCAGCAGCCCTAGCGGGGCGCTCTCCTACGAGCAGTACTTC.

Note on this clone: The same CDR3 can be traced to other DNA sequences in this sample. This chain connects TRBV20-1 to TRBJ2-7, with D uncertain. Trimming left V 0 bases short and J 6 bases short, with 6 bases between. From germline, CDR1 is DFQATT and CDR2 SNEGSKA (reference sequence). This CDR3 contains 11 residues. The CDR3: CSARDPPEQYF. The DNA of the CDR3 is TGCAGTGCTAGAGATCCGCCCGAGCAGTACTTC.

The J gene is TRBJ1-1, the V gene TRBV5-1; D unresolved. Germline V gene lookup returns CDR1 SGHRS and CDR2 YFSETQ. The CDR3 has 14 residues. V shed 6 bases and J shed 1 base, with 13 bases lying between them. The CDR3, as DNA: TGCGCCAGCACCCGGGAGCCGGGGAACACTGAAGCTTTCTTT. This sequence encodes CASTREPGNTEAFF.

This chain connects TRBV5-1 to TRBJ2-5; TRBD2 matches at 10 bases. The CDR3 spans 15 residues. The germline gives CDR1 SGHRS, CDR2 YFSETQ. Unmatched junction bases numbered 3, after V lost 3 bases and J lost 1 base. In nucleotides, the CDR3 is TGCGCCAGCAGCTCGGGACTAGCGCTCCAAGAGACCCAGTACTTC. Its translation: CASSSGLALQETQYF.

Of note for this clone: The sample contains more than one DNA sequence encoding this CDR3. J is TRBJ2-5 and V is TRBV5-1; D gene uncertain. The CDR3 loop spans 13 amino acids. The V end lost 0 bases, the J end lost 2 bases, and 5 bases lay between the germline ends. Germline CDR1 SGHRS, CDR2 YFSETQ. This chain's CDR3 is CASSLGGQETQYF. DNA for the CDR3: TGCGCCAGCAGCTTGGGTGGGCAAGAGACCCAGTACTTC.

The V and J genes are TRBV6-5 and TRBJ1-2; D is unclear. The CDR3 runs to 13 residues. With 6 bases removed from V and 5 bases from J, the gap between germline ends came to 13 bases. Per germline, CDR1 MNHEY and CDR2 SVGAGI. CDR3 region: CASRPTLGYGYTF. The CDR3 DNA sequence: TGTGCCAGCAGACCCACCCTGGGGTATGGCTACACCTTC.

This rearrangement joins TRBV5-1 to TRBJ2-2; 7 bases match TRBD2. CDR1 is SGHRS and CDR2 is YFSETQ in the germline V gene. The CDR3 extends over 16 amino acids. V shed 1 base, J shed 3 bases, and the junction held 6 bases outside the gene matches. This CDR3 reads CASSLFPGGHTGELFF. The CDR3 DNA is TGCGCCAGCAGCTTGTTTCCGGGAGGCCACACCGGGGAGCTGTTTTTT.

The rearrangement joins TRBV6-6 to TRBJ2-7, with 8 bases that match TRBD2. Germline CDR1 is MNHNY and CDR2 is SVGAGI (reference sequence). The V and J ends lost 6 bases and 6 bases, in that order; junction bases with no gene match: 4. This CDR3 region has 12 residues. The CDR3 loop is CASRWTSSEQYF. CDR3 coding DNA: TGTGCCAGCAGATGGACTAGCTCCGAGCAGTACTTC.

This clone was seen a handful of times. This sequence joins TRBV6-5 and TRBJ1-6, with TRBD1 identical over 9 bases. This CDR3 is 15 amino acids long. CDR1 is MNHEY and CDR2 is SVGAGI in the germline V gene. Trimming took 4 bases from V and 10 from J; bases not matched to a gene: 8. DNA of the CDR3: TGTGCCAGCAGTTTTACAGGGGGCTCAGGGTCACCCCTCCACTTT. It is translated as CASSFTGGSGSPLHF.